This T cell receptor (beta chain) was sequenced in a study of response to subunit inactivated influenza vaccine. TCRdb processed the RT-PCR reads anew with MiXCR; each CDR3 protein has one entry. In the table there are more than 500,000 distinct CDR3 sequences, over 9% of which are singletons. This clonotype was observed many times. Germline assignment: CDR1 SEHNR and CDR2 FQNEAQ (reference sequence). Trimming cost V 0 bases and J 4 bases, with 6 bases left between them. This CDR3 is built from 14 residues. The same specimen was also included in a second study, on T cells expressing NK-cell markers. This second study says: UMIs accompanied the 5'RACE template switching by which TCR beta cDNA was made.

The sequence derives from a man aged 50 to 59 who received an inactivated influenza vaccine. This material consisted of PBMCs from blood, taken on the day of vaccination. The J gene is TRBJ2-2, the V gene TRBV7-9; D call uncertain. The CDR3 sequence is CASSLAASTGELFF. The DNA for the CDR3 is TGTGCCAGCAGCTTAGCGGCGTCCACCGGGGAGCTGTTTTTT.